These T cell receptor beta chains were read from a single sample in a study of blood T cell repertoires in COVID-19. Assay: immunoSEQ multiplex PCR; the TCRdb copy retains only in-frame clones and omits some. The sample holds about 290,000 clones; around 92% are singletons and the top ten take 11%. Sequencing was carried out using peripheral blood. These receptors were obtained from a woman in her 30s with COVID-19, enrolled during active disease. Both conserved end residues are part of each CDR3. The D gene is left open where the match is weak. A clone size is listed for some rows: how often the clone was seen (once, few, many), or a class if it is expanded.

J,V,size,D,CDR3,DNA
TRBJ2-1,TRBV7-2,-,TRBD2,CASSLRGGRYEQFF,TGTGCCAGCAGCTTGCGGGGGGGAAGGTATGAGCAGTTCTTC
TRBJ2-1,TRBV28,-,-,CASSLLGRNDNEQFF,TGTGCCAGCAGTTTATTAGGCAGGAATGACAATGAGCAGTTCTTC
TRBJ1-1,TRBV21-1,-,-,CASSRGPGEEDTEAFF,TGTGCCAGCAGCAGAGGACCCGGAGAGGAGGACACTGAAGCTTTCTTT
TRBJ1-2,TRBV5-1,once,TRBD1,CASSLKQGARGYTF,TGCGCCAGCAGCCTTAAACAGGGGGCGCGGGGCTACACCTTC
TRBJ1-5,TRBV6-5,-,-,CASSYSRLNQPQHF,TGTGCCAGCAGTTACAGCCGCCTCAATCAGCCCCAGCATTTT
TRBJ2-7,TRBV12-3/TRBV12-4,many,TRBD2,CASSPGLKRYF,TGTGCCAGCAGTCCGGGACTAAAGAGGTACTTC
TRBJ2-5,TRBV7-8,-,-,CASSFSHQETQYF,TGTGCCAGCAGCTTCTCCCACCAAGAGACCCAGTACTTC
TRBJ1-2,TRBV6-1,few,TRBD1,CASSELGQGRSYGYTF,TGTGCCAGCAGTGAACTCGGACAGGGGCGATCTTATGGCTACACCTTC
TRBJ2-5,TRBV12-3/TRBV12-4,-,-,CASSVGGDQYF,TGTGCCAGCAGTGTAGGGGGGGATCAGTACTTC
TRBJ2-1,TRBV5-1,-,TRBD2,CASSLGAGTSGEQFF,TGCGCCAGCAGCTTGGGCGCCGGGACTAGCGGGGAGCAGTTCTTC
TRBJ1-2,TRBV5-6,-,-,CASSLALGLEEAGVYGYTF,TGTGCCAGCAGCTTGGCTCTGGGGTTGGAGGAAGCCGGAGTCTATGGCTACACCTTC
TRBJ1-2,TRBV3-1/TRBV3-2,-,TRBD1,CASSPSPGQIYGYTF,TGTGCCAGCAGCCCCTCTCCGGGACAGATCTATGGCTACACCTTC
TRBJ1-5,TRBV6-5,-,TRBD1,CASSPLTGGNQPQHF,TGTGCCAGCAGTCCCCTGACAGGGGGCAATCAGCCCCAGCATTTT
TRBJ2-3,TRBV5-4,-,TRBD2,CASSSGVAGVPDTQYF,TGTGCCAGCAGCTCCGGGGTAGCGGGGGTCCCAGATACGCAGTATTTT
TRBJ2-7,TRBV29-1,-,TRBD1,CSLRDRSFPYEQYF,TGCAGCCTACGGGACAGGTCCTTCCCCTACGAGCAGTACTTC
TRBJ1-1,TRBV4-1,-,-,CASSQDPPGGNTEAFF,TGCGCCAGCAGCCAAGATCCCCCAGGAGGGAACACTGAAGCTTTCTTT
TRBJ2-1,TRBV19,-,-,CASSIGRDYNEQFF,TGTGCCAGTAGTATAGGCCGGGACTACAATGAGCAGTTCTTC
TRBJ1-1,TRBV7-9,-,TRBD1,CAIEQGVFTEAFF,TGTGCCATCGAACAGGGGGTCTTTACTGAAGCTTTCTTT
TRBJ1-1,TRBV12-3/TRBV12-4,once,-,CASRDSRNTEAFF,TGTGCCAGCAGAGATTCTAGGAACACTGAAGCTTTCTTT
TRBJ1-2,TRBV6-5,-,-,CASSYTTGGLNYGYTF,TGTGCCAGCAGTTACACTACCGGGGGACTGAACTATGGCTACACCTTC
TRBJ1-2,TRBV24-1,-,TRBD1,CATSETGASYGYTF,TGTGCCACCAGTGAGACAGGGGCGAGCTATGGCTACACCTTC
TRBJ2-1,TRBV5-6,once,-,CASSLVALSSYNEQFF,TGTGCCAGCAGCTTGGTCGCCCTGAGCTCCTACAATGAGCAGTTCTTC
TRBJ1-2,TRBV5-5,-,-,CASSSTVPNYGYTF,TGTGCCAGCAGCTCGACAGTACCTAACTATGGCTACACCTTC
TRBJ1-2,TRBV4-1,-,TRBD1,CASSPGQGNYGYTF,TGCGCCAGCAGCCCCGGACAGGGGAACTATGGCTACACCTTC
TRBJ1-5,TRBV6-6,-,-,CASSPVTGRGNQPQHF,TGTGCCAGCAGCCCCGTCACAGGGCGGGGCAATCAGCCCCAGCATTTT
TRBJ2-1,TRBV7-2,-,TRBD2,CASSLESGVSYNEQFF,TGTGCCAGCAGCTTAGAGAGCGGGGTTTCCTACAATGAGCAGTTCTTC
TRBJ1-2,TRBV5-4,-,-,CASSLAGGYTF,TGTGCCAGCAGCTTGGCAGGAGGCTACACCTTC
TRBJ1-3,TRBV28,-,TRBD1,CASRTYTGGGNTIYF,TGTGCCAGCAGAACCTACACAGGGGGTGGAAACACCATATATTTT
TRBJ2-1,TRBV3-1/TRBV3-2,few,TRBD2,CASSQAPGLANEQFF,TGTGCCAGCAGCCAAGCACCCGGACTAGCCAATGAGCAGTTCTTC
TRBJ2-3,TRBV12-3/TRBV12-4,-,TRBD2,CASGLANTDTQYF,TGTGCCAGCGGACTAGCGAACACAGATACGCAGTATTTT
TRBJ1-2,TRBV5-1,-,TRBD1,CASSPGQGYGYTF,TGCGCCAGCAGCCCAGGACAGGGATATGGCTACACCTTC
TRBJ1-6,TRBV19,-,TRBD1,CASTEGTGVSPLHF,TGTGCCAGTACCGAAGGGACAGGGGTTTCACCCCTCCACTTT
TRBJ2-1,TRBV3-1/TRBV3-2,-,TRBD2,CASSQEGLAGGSPYNEQFF,TGTGCCAGCAGCCAAGAGGGACTAGCGGGGGGGTCGCCATACAATGAGCAGTTCTTC
TRBJ2-7,TRBV5-1,-,TRBD1,CASSGDRGPYEQYF,TGCGCCAGCAGCGGTGACAGGGGGCCCTACGAGCAGTACTTC
TRBJ1-1,TRBV6-5,-,-,CASSLQGGRAFF,TGTGCCAGCAGCTTACAGGGAGGGAGGGCTTTCTTT
TRBJ2-5,TRBV5-1,-,TRBD2,CASSLGTGGAETQYF,TGCGCCAGCAGCTTGGGAACGGGGGGGGCAGAGACCCAGTACTTC
TRBJ2-3,TRBV7-6,-,TRBD1,CASSFQGATDTQYF,TGTGCCAGCAGCTTCCAGGGGGCTACAGATACGCAGTATTTT